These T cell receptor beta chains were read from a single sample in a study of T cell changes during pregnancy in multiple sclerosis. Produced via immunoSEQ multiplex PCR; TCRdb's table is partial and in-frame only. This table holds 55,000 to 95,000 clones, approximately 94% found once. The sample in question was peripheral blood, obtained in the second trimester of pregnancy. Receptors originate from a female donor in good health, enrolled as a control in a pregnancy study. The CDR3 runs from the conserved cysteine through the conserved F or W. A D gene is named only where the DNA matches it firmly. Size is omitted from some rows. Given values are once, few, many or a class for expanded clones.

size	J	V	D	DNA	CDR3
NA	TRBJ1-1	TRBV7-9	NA	TGTGCCAGCAGCCGTGGGGGGGGGAACACTGAAGCTTTCTTT	CASSRGGGNTEAFF
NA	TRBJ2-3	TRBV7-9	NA	TGTGCCAGCAGCACACGACCTAGGACAGATAGTAGCACAGATACGCAGTATTTT	CASSTRPRTDSSTDTQYF
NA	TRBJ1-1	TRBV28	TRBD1	TGTGCCAGCAGTTTATCATGGGAGTCTGGACAGGCTGACACTGAAGCTTTCTTT	CASSLSWESGQADTEAFF
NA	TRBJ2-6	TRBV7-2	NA	TGTGCCAGCAGCTTAGTTGGGGGGAAAGGGGCCAACGTCCTGACTTTC	CASSLVGGKGANVLTF
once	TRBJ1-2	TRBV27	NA	TGTGCCAGCAGGACAGGCGACGCCTATGGCTACACCTTC	CASRTGDAYGYTF
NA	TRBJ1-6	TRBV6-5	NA	TGTGCCAGCAGTTTGCAGGGGAATAATTCACCCCTCCACTTT	CASSLQGNNSPLHF
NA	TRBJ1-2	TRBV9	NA	TGTGCCAGCAGCCTCGACAGGTCCTATGGCTACACCTTC	CASSLDRSYGYTF
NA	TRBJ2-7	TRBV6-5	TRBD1	TGTGCCAGCAGTTTAGGGACAGGGGGCTTCTACGAGCAGTACTTC	CASSLGTGGFYEQYF
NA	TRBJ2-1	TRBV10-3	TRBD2	TGTGCCATCAGTGAGTTCGGCGGGGGGGCTAACAATGAGCAGTTCTTC	CAISEFGGGANNEQFF
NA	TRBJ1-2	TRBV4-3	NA	TGCGCCAGCAGCACGGCCCAGGGGAAAAATGGCTACACCTTC	CASSTAQGKNGYTF
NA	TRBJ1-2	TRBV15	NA	TGTGCCACCAGCAGAGGGAAGCGGCCCTCTAACTATGGCTACACCTTC	CATSRGKRPSNYGYTF
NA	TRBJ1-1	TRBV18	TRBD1	TGTGCCAGCTCACCACCCTCTGGGACAGCTAACACTGAAGCTTTCTTT	CASSPPSGTANTEAFF
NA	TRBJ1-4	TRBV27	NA	TGTGCCAGCAGCCAACATACAACTAATGAAAAACTGTTTTTT	CASSQHTTNEKLFF
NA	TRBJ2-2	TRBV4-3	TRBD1	TGCGCCAGCAGCCAAGATAGGGGACAGGGGGCTGGCGGGGAGCTGTTTTTT	CASSQDRGQGAGGELFF
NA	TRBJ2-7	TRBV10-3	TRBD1	TGTGCCATCAGTGAGTCGTGGACAGGGAATTTCCACCACGAGCAGTACTTC	CAISESWTGNFHHEQYF
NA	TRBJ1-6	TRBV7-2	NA	TGTGCCAGCCGCCGGGCAGGGGAAGGTTCACCCCTCCACTTT	CASRRAGEGSPLHF
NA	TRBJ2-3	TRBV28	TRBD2	TGTGCCAGCAGCCCTTATAGCGGGGGGCGCACAGATACGCAGTATTTT	CASSPYSGGRTDTQYF